The sequence of this T cell receptor beta chain was determined in a study of regulatory T cells in long-lasting Graves disease. Sample time point: newly diagnosed GD, antithyroid drugs for less than 3 months. The TCR library used RNA extracted from PBMCs. Libraries of TCR beta came from iRepertoire HTBI primers plus Arm-PCR of CDR3 regions. TCRdb ran MiXCR on the multiplex PCR reads and lists one entry per CDR3 protein. This sample has approximately 400,000 distinct CDR3 sequences; about 15% occur once, and the top ten carry under 9%. The CDR3 runs to 17 residues. Germline V gives CDR1 PRHDT, CDR2 FYEKMQ (reference sequence). V shed 4 bases, J shed 5 bases, and the junction held 11 bases outside the gene matches. This clonotype occurred many times. Its target is not known. Study-wide results and limits: The study found TRBV28, TRBJ1-2 and TRBJ2-5 favored in persistent disease.

This sample also belongs to another study, concerning T cells in Graves' hyperthyroidism and ophthalmopathy.

The sequence derives from a woman aged 40 to 55 with Graves disease. This sample comprised peripheral blood mononuclear cells (PBMCs), obtained at new diagnosis, from a patient treated with antithyroid drugs. This rearrangement joins TRBV13 to TRBJ1-1, with 12 bases identical to TRBD1. The CDR3 DNA reads as TGTGCCAGCAGCTACGGGACAGGGGGCGTGGGTGGTACTGAAGCTTTCTTT. Translation: CASSYGTGGVGGTEAFF.